Sequencing of this T cell receptor beta chain was carried out in a study of shared clonotypes between healthy human individuals. The protocol was immunoSEQ multiplex PCR, while the TCRdb copy is restricted to in-frame clones and leaves out a portion. The data show approximately 2.5 million clones, with 85% to 95% seen just once and around 0.14% held by the top ten. The receptor's source is a man aged 18-30 years in good health. Material for sequencing was naive CD4+ T cells sorted from blood. Subset denoted: CD45RA+ positively selected.

The CDR3 DNA reads as TGTGCCAGCAGCTTATCCCCCCCAAGCACAGATACGCAGTATTTT. Protein: CASSLSPPSTDTQYF. The rearrangement joins TRBV7-2 to TRBJ2-3; D is undetermined. CDR1 is SGHTA and CDR2 is FQGNSA in the germline V gene. The CDR3 spans 15 residues. The germline V and J ends were trimmed by 2 bases and 0 bases, with 9 bases remaining between them.